This T cell receptor (beta chain) was observed in a study of blood T cell repertoires in COVID-19. Whole-study context: The study drew acute and convalescent COVID-19 samples from the United States, Italy and Spain.

Original data processing: Amplification from reference gene primers served as the basis for estimated nucleated cell counts. Clones were read by immunoSEQ multiplex PCR, and TCRdb kept only the in-frame ones, dropping some. Clonal size and the V and J genes are those of that table, whereas D and trimming came from the DNA. The sample shows around 260,000 clones, 88% of them seen only once. The germline V gene encodes CDR1 SGHRS and CDR2 YFSETQ. The CDR3 length is 14 residues. V was pared by 5 bases and J by 6 bases, with 9 bases of the junction left unmatched. Sequencing was carried out using peripheral blood. The gene calls are TRBV5-1 and TRBJ1-2; 8 bases fit TRBD1. The clonotype comes from a woman aged 65 to 85 with COVID-19, enrolled during active disease. Written as DNA, the CDR3 is TGCGCCAGCAGACGAGGACAGGGAGGCGATGGCTACACCTTC. Translated: CASRRGQGGDGYTF.